One sample yielded the 19 T cell receptor beta chains listed below, sequenced in a study of control samples from healthy donors and cancer patients. The table came from immunoSEQ multiplex PCR; TCRdb's copy has only in-frame clones and leaves some out. The table has roughly 50,000 clones, 95% to 97% seen once. Specimen: blood. The origin of the receptors is a woman younger than 45 in good health.

V and J are TRBV10-3 and TRBJ1-2, with TRBD1 matching 12 bases. With 8 bases clipped from V and 2 bases from J, the junction kept 3 bases outside the gene matches. The CDR3 loop spans 14 amino acids. Germline V gene sequence: CDR1 ENHRY, CDR2 SYGVKD. In DNA, the CDR3 is TGTGCCATCCAAGGGACAGGGGGCAACTATGGCTACACCTTC. Protein product: CAIQGTGGNYGYTF.

V and J are TRBV2 and TRBJ2-7; 7 nucleotides align to TRBD2. Unmatched junction bases numbered 10, after V lost 4 bases and J lost 4 bases. CDR3 length: 15 amino acids. Germline CDR1 reads SNHLY; CDR2 reads FYNNEI. The CDR3 is CASSGSPGGYYEQYF. The DNA of the CDR3 is TGTGCCAGCAGTGGATCACCCGGGGGGTATTACGAGCAGTACTTC.

J is TRBJ1-6 and V is TRBV28, with 12 bases identical to TRBD1. Per the germline V gene, CDR1 is MDHEN and CDR2 is SYDVKM. Losses at the gene ends were 4 bases for V and 8 bases for J; bases not matched to a gene: 6. The CDR3 is 16 amino acids. The DNA for the CDR3 is TGTGCCAGCAGTTCCGGGACAGGGGGCAAGGATTCACCCCTCCACTTT. Translated, it gives CASSSGTGGKDSPLHF.

This chain connects TRBV30 to TRBJ1-2; unclear D gene. V lost 3 bases and J lost 4, with 12 bases in between. The CDR3 is 13 residues long. CDR1 and CDR2 (germline): GTSNPN, SVGIG (reference sequence). CDR3 DNA sequence: TGTGCCTGGAGCCGCAGGTTGGGCTATGGCTACACCTTC. Residues: CAWSRRLGYGYTF.

V and J are TRBV19 and TRBJ2-2; D remains ambiguous. CDR3 length: 10 amino acids. Trimming took off 8 bases at V and 6 bases at J, with 4 bases between the two ends. CDR1 is LNHDA, CDR2 SQIVND, per germline (reference sequence). The CDR3 protein is CASGAGELFF. The CDR3 nucleotides are TGTGCCAGTGGGGCCGGGGAGCTGTTTTTT.

This chain connects TRBV7-8 to TRBJ2-3, with D hard to call. From germline, CDR1 is SGHVS and CDR2 FQNEAQ. V lost 1 base and J 5 bases, leaving 7 bases between the germline ends. This CDR3 is built from 13 residues. This chain's CDR3 is CASSLVSGDTQYF. CDR3 coding DNA: TGTGCCAGCAGCTTAGTTTCTGGAGATACGCAGTATTTT.

The rearrangement links TRBV12-5 to TRBJ1-2, with D tentatively TRBD1 (5 bases). The V gene lost 6 bases and the J gene lost 4 bases, with 21 bases spanning the gap. The CDR3 totals 16 residues. CDR1 is LGHNT, CDR2 FRNRAP, per germline. CDR3 sequence: CASGGSPGGLGYGYTF. The CDR3 DNA reads as TGTGCTAGTGGAGGCTCCCCCGGGGGACTGGGCTATGGCTACACCTTC.

The chain links TRBV12-3 or TRBV12-4 to TRBJ1-2; weak D call: TRBD1 (6 bases). V shed 2 bases and J shed 8 bases, with 12 bases lying between them. This CDR3 is 13 amino acids long. The CDR3 loop is CASSLTIGQGYTF. DNA for the CDR3: TGTGCCAGCAGTTTAACCATAGGACAGGGCTACACCTTC.

The chain combines TRBV2 with TRBJ2-1, with 10 bases aligning to TRBD2. V gave up 5 bases and J gave up 7 bases; unmatched junction bases: 8. Per the germline V gene, CDR1 is SNHLY and CDR2 is FYNNEI. This CDR3 has 15 residues. The CDR3 bases are TGTGCCAGCAGTAGGACTAGCGGTTTGGGTAATGAGCAGTTCTTC. Translating it yields CASSRTSGLGNEQFF.

This chain joins TRBV6-4 and TRBJ2-6, with D perhaps TRBD1 (5 bases). Trimming left V 0 bases short and J 2 bases short, with 5 bases between. Germline V gene data show CDR1 as MRHNA and CDR2 as SNTAGT. The CDR3 sequence is 15 residues long. CDR3 protein: CASSDSGAGANVLTF. Written as DNA, the CDR3 is TGTGCCAGCAGTGACTCAGGGGCTGGGGCCAACGTCCTGACTTTC.

The chain combines TRBV6-5 with TRBJ2-5, with D perhaps matching TRBD1 (6 bases). V lost 6 bases, J lost 5 bases, and 19 bases lay in between. The CDR3 totals 15 residues. CDR1 and CDR2 from the germline V gene are MNHEY and SVGAGI. CDR3 amino acids: CASRPGTRLWETQYF. The CDR3 DNA follows: TGTGCCAGCAGGCCCGGGACACGATTATGGGAGACCCAGTACTTC.

The V call is TRBV6-5, the J call TRBJ2-7, with 11 bases matching TRBD2. V lost 6 bases to trimming and J lost 4 bases; unmatched junction nucleotides: 5. The germline CDR1 and CDR2 sequences are MNHEY and SVGAGI. This CDR3 comprises 14 residues. The CDR3 loop is CASRVTSGSYEQYF. The CDR3 coding sequence is TGTGCCAGCAGAGTTACTAGCGGGAGTTACGAGCAGTACTTC.

V gene TRBV6-1 combines with J gene TRBJ2-7; 12 positions agree with TRBD2. The CDR3 contains 16 residues. The J segment lost 4 bases and the V segment lost 2 bases, leaving 6 bases of the junction unmatched. Germline-derived CDR1 and CDR2 are MNHNS and SASEGT. In nucleotides, the CDR3 is TGTGCCAGCAGTGAATTTTCTAGCGGGAGGGCTTACGAGCAGTACTTC. Amino acids: CASSEFSSGRAYEQYF.

This clone was seen a few times. The chain joins TRBV3-1 (or the pseudogene TRBV3-2) to TRBJ2-7, with 8 bases matching TRBD1. This CDR3 comprises 15 residues. Looked up from germline, CDR1 is LGHDT and CDR2 is YNNKEL (reference sequence). Trimming removed 3 bases from V and 2 bases from J; junction bases left unmatched: 6. CDR3 amino acids: CASSQRDRNTYEQYF. The CDR3 DNA sequence: TGTGCCAGCAGCCAGAGGGACAGGAATACCTACGAGCAGTACTTC.

V gene TRBV4-1 combines with J gene TRBJ2-7, with 7 bases identical to TRBD1. Looked up from germline, CDR1 is MGHRA and CDR2 is YSYEKL. CDR3 length equals 14 residues. The ends lost 0 bases at V and 12 bases at J; junction bases unmatched: 11. CDR3 in DNA: TGCGCCAGCAGCCAAGATACAGGGGAGTGGGAACCGTACTTC. As protein: CASSQDTGEWEPYF.

The CDR3 sequence is CASSQVKEGTEAFF. CDR3 nucleotides: TGCGCCAGCAGCCAAGTAAAAGAGGGGACTGAAGCTTTCTTT. The chain employs TRBV4-1 and TRBJ1-1; a possible D gene is TRBD1 (5 bases). Germline-derived CDR1 and CDR2 are MGHRA and YSYEKL. The CDR3 spans 14 residues. V was shortened by 1 base and J by 5 bases, with 11 bases between the two germline ends.

This chain links TRBV29-1 with TRBJ1-5; 8 nucleotides match TRBD1. Germline assignment: CDR1 SQVTM and CDR2 ANQGSEA. V dropped 6 bases and J dropped 2; count of bases not matched to a gene: 3. The CDR3 covers 13 residues. CDR3 nucleotides: TGCAGCGTCGGACAGGGCGGCAATCAGCCCCAGCATTTT. It is translated as CSVGQGGNQPQHF.

This chain connects TRBV6-1 to TRBJ2-7; D is undetermined. Trimming pared 1 base from V and 0 bases from J, leaving 4 bases between. From germline, CDR1 is MNHNS and CDR2 SASEGT. The CDR3 totals 13 residues. CDR3: CASSEGYSYEQYF. For the CDR3, the DNA is TGTGCCAGCAGTGAAGGTTACTCCTACGAGCAGTACTTC.

The chain links TRBV27 to TRBJ1-2; 9 bases match TRBD1. CDR1 and CDR2 (germline): MNHEY, SMNVEV (reference sequence). The CDR3 covers 15 residues. After removal of 5 bases from V and 8 bases from J, the junction contained 12 bases not matched to a gene. The CDR3 bases are TGTGCCAGCAGTACACAGGGGGCTGGGGTATCGGGCTACACCTTC. This translates into CASSTQGAGVSGYTF.